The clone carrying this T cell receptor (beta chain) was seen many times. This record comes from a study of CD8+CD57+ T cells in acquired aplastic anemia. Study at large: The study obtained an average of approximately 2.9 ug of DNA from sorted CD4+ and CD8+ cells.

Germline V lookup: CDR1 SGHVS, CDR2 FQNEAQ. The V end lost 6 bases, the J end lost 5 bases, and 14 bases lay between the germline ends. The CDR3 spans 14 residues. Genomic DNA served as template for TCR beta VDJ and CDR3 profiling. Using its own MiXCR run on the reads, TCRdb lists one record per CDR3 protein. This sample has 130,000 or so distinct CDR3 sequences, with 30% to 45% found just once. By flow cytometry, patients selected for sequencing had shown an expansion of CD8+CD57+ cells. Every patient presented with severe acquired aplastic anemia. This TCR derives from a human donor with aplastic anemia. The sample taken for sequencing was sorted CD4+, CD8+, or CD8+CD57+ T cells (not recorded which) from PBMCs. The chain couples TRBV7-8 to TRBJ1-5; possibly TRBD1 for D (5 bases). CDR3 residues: CASSPRGGDQPQHF. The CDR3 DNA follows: TGTGCCAGCAGTCCCCGGGGGGGGGATCAGCCCCAGCATTTT.